This TCR beta chain was sequenced during a study of PD-L1 blockade in urothelial cancer (TCRdb year 2017). About the full investigation: Every patient began therapy in about 2014 and was given atezolizumab 1,200 mg intravenously every 3 weeks. About 85% of the roughly 30 patients were males with bladder-origin urothelial cancer, and about 65% of the 29 reported a prior smoking history. Patients had an ECOG performance status of 0 or 1 and had received between 0 and 3 prior chemotherapy regimens. Blood samples were analyzed 3 weeks after the start of treatment (second dose) and 6 weeks after the start of treatment. Blood samples gave a median of around 140,000 T cells and approximately 80,000 unique TCRs, with a median clonality of around 0.074. The study was an exploratory multi-omic analysis of somatic, immune and clinical correlates of response to PD-L1 blockade with atezolizumab in urothelial cancer. Pretreatment tumor samples, along with matched peripheral blood collected serially before and after atezolizumab treatment, underwent TCR sequencing. Durable clinical benefit meant progression-free survival longer than 6 months, and TCR features were also tested against progression-free and overall survival. Whole exome sequencing and RNA sequencing of pretreatment tumors were performed alongside TCR sequencing in the same patients. About 10 patients achieved durable clinical benefit and roughly 20 did not. Pretreatment blood TCR-seq was available for fewer than 30 patients, at least one posttreatment blood collection was obtained for some 24 patients, and tumor TCR-seq was available for some 24 patients.

As regards this clone: Which antigen it targets is not known. No base-level quality is on record; no much larger clone is a single base apart.

Paper-wide results and their limitations: Because of the small sample size (n of about 30) and the many exploratory analyses performed, the results are intended to be regarded as hypothesis-generating. Improved progression-free and overall survival was found to be associated with pretreatment peripheral blood TCR clonality below the median. Patients with durable benefit showed greater expansion of tumor-associated TCR clones in peripheral blood 3 weeks after starting treatment (n ≈ 21, p = 0.022).

To estimate absolute template abundance from read counts, synthetic TCR analog templates were spiked into each PCR. The immunoSEQ assay was used to amplify TCRbeta CDR3 regions from genomic DNA with bias-controlled V and J gene primers. Sequencing of rearranged TCRbeta segments was done at approximately 20X coverage. The published analysis was carried out like this. Sequencing errors were corrected by clustering and CDR3s were annotated against IMGT to assign V, D and J genes. Downstream analyses used only productive TCRbeta rearrangements and left out out-of-frame or stop-codon sequences. Clonality was computed as one minus Shannon entropy normalized by the log of the number of unique productive sequences. Clones differing between time points or between blood and tumor were identified by Fisher's exact test with Benjamini-Hochberg correction at adjusted p below 0.01. What TCRdb holds here is the immuneACCESS table cut down to in-frame rearrangements. Part of the clones is not present; checked against another copy, under half of the missing clones reflect an unresolved V gene, and the others are unexplained. For V, J and clone size, that table is used; D and trimming come from the DNA. Across this sample there are 70,000 to 95,000 clones, with approximately 88% seen only once. The ten largest clones add up to 0.97% of the sample.

Via the germline V gene (reference sequence), CDR1 is GTSNPN and CDR2 SVGIG. V drops 3 bases and J drops 1 base, leaving 16 bases in between. From the cysteine through the phenylalanine, the CDR3 covers 16 amino acids. Here the CDR3 DNA is all that survives: 48 bases in frame from base 1. Read against the paper, the sample's time point label means: pretreatment peripheral blood. A cohort of approximately 31 patients with locally advanced or metastatic urothelial carcinoma, treated at Memorial Sloan Kettering on a trial protocol, was included. Peripheral blood mononuclear cells were collected pretreatment and during treatment, at between 1 and 8 total time points per patient. The Qiagen DNeasy Blood extraction kit was used to purify genomic DNA from total PBMCs and from tumor samples. Collected pretreatment and during treatment, PBMCs were isolated and stored as previously described.

The source is a woman older than 75 with urothelial cancer. The sample in question was PBMCs, obtained around atezolizumab (anti-PD-L1) treatment. The chain links TRBV30 with TRBJ1-5, with no confidently assigned D gene. The nucleotide sequence reads as follows: TGTGCCTGGAGGCCCGTGGGTTACGGGAGCAATCAGCCCCAGCATTTT. It translates as CAWRPVGYGSNQPQHF.